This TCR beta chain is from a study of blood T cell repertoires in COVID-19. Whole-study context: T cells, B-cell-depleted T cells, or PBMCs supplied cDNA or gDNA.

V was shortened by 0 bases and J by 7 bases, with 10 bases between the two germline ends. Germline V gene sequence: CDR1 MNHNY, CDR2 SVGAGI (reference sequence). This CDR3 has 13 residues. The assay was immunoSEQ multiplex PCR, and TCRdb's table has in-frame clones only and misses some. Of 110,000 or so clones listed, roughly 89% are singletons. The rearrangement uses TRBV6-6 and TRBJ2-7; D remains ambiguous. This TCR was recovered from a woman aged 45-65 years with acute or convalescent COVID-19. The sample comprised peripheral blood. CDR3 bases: TGTGCCAGCAGTTACTCGACGCTAGAGGAGCAGTACTTC. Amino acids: CASSYSTLEEQYF.